The 28 T cell receptor beta chains below were found in one sample sequenced in a study of Graves' ophthalmopathy and Graves' hyperthyroidism. The sequenced template was RNA, covering the TCR beta CDR3 region. First-round RT-PCR relied on HTBI primers, and a second-round multiplex PCR came next. Each CDR3 protein is one row after TCRdb ran MiXCR on the multiplex PCR reads. The table shows about 390,000 distinct CDR3 sequences, with about a sixth occurring only once. Sequenced material: peripheral blood. The receptors originated from an adult woman with stable Graves' hyperthyroidism.

This clonotype was picked up many times. J is TRBJ2-7 and V is TRBV28; D is perhaps TRBD1 (5 bases). V shed 5 bases and J shed 2 bases, with 13 bases lying between them. CDR3 length: 14 amino acids. Germline V lookup: CDR1 MDHEN, CDR2 SYDVKM. Here the CDR3 reads CASSETGRTYEQYF. Written as DNA, the CDR3 is TGTGCCAGCAGTGAAACAGGACGCACCTACGAGCAGTACTTC.

This clonotype has at least ten counts. The rearrangement links TRBV12-3 or TRBV12-4 to TRBJ1-1; a possible D gene is TRBD1 (5 bases). CDR3 size: 16 residues. The V and J ends lost 7 bases and 3 bases respectively, with 21 bases between them. The CDR3 nucleotides are TGTGCCAGCACGTGCTTTGCGGGACCCCGGGACACTGAAGCTTTCTTT. Translation gives CASTCFAGPRDTEAFF.

The sample holds many counts of this clonotype. The V call is TRBV6-2 or TRBV6-3, the J call TRBJ2-7; 8 positions agree with TRBD2. The CDR3 contains 15 residues. J was trimmed by 3 bases and V by 6 bases; bases with no gene match: 10. Germline CDR1 reads MNHEY; CDR2 reads SVGEGT. For the CDR3, the DNA is TGTGCCAGCAGCCACGGGGGGGACTATCTCTACGAGCAGTACTTC. This translates into CASSHGGDYLYEQYF.

This clonotype has at least ten counts. This chain uses TRBV28 with TRBJ1-2; 12 bases are shared with TRBD1. This CDR3 spans 17 amino acids. The junction had 10 bases not matched to a gene; V was cut back by 4 bases and J by 4 bases. Germline assignment: CDR1 MDHEN and CDR2 SYDVKM. The CDR3, as DNA: TGTGCCAGCAGTTGGCCGGGACAGGGGGCGCGGGGCTATGGCTACACCTTC. Protein product: CASSWPGQGARGYGYTF.

This clonotype came up many times. The rearrangement links TRBV12-3 or TRBV12-4 to TRBJ2-7; a possible D gene is TRBD2 (6 bases). This CDR3 region has 16 residues. The V end lost 4 bases, the J end lost 4 bases, and 20 bases lay between the germline ends. CDR3 DNA sequence: TGTGCCAGCAGTTGGGGGGTGGCGGGAAAGACTTACGAGCAGTACTTC. It codes for CASSWGVAGKTYEQYF.

This clonotype was seen only a few times. This rearrangement joins TRBV30 to TRBJ1-5; the D is unclear. The CDR3 totals 13 residues. V lost 1 base and J 2 bases, leaving 6 bases between the germline ends. Germline V gene sequence: CDR1 GTSNPN, CDR2 SVGIG (reference sequence). CDR3 residues: CAWSGRGNQPQHF. The CDR3 DNA reads TGTGCCTGGAGTGGGAGGGGCAATCAGCCCCAGCATTTT.

This clonotype came up many times. The junction departs from the called germline gene at one end, perhaps through a read error. The chain joins TRBV7-7 to TRBJ1-6; D gene unclear. Germline lookup yields CDR1 SSHAT and CDR2 FNYEAQ (reference sequence). The CDR3 consists of 18 residues. CDR3 loop: CASSLAGRRLVYNSPLHF. CDR3 nucleotides: TGTGCTAGCAGCTTAGCTGGGAGACGCCTTGTTTATAATTCACCCCTCCACTTT. Based on the CDR3 plus reference TRBV7-7 and TRBJ1-6, the full variable domain is GAGVSQSPRYKVTKRGQDVTLRCDPISSHATLYWYQQALGQGPEFLTYFNYEAQPDKSGLPSDRFSAERPEGSISTLTIQRTEQRDSAMYRCASSLAGRRLVYNSPLHFGNGTRLTVT.

The V call is TRBV20-1, the J call TRBJ2-7; maybe TRBD1 (5 bases). This CDR3 spans 13 amino acids. Per germline, CDR1 DFQATT and CDR2 SNEGSKA (reference sequence). The CDR3 loop is CSLPATVLYEQYF. The CDR3 nucleotides read TGCAGCCTACCCGCGACAGTGCTCTACGAGCAGTACTTC.

This clonotype was detected ten times or more. The CDR3: CARGGTGGETQYF. The CDR3 DNA reads as TGTGCCAGGGGGGGTACAGGGGGAGAGACCCAGTACTTC. The chain recombines TRBV2 with TRBJ2-5; 8 nucleotides align to TRBD1. The CDR3 runs 13 residues. V was pared by 9 bases and J by 4 bases, with 7 bases of the junction left unmatched. Germline-derived CDR1 and CDR2 are SNHLY and FYNNEI.

This clonotype was counted between two and nine times. The chain joins TRBV9 to TRBJ1-5, with D uncertain. Germline V CDR1 and CDR2: SGDLS, YYNGEE. Between the trimmed V and J ends, which lost 0 bases and 1 base, there was a span of 8 bases. This CDR3 has 15 amino acids. The CDR3 loop is CASSVGAASNQPQHF. The CDR3 region has the DNA TGTGCCAGCAGCGTAGGGGCAGCAAGCAATCAGCCCCAGCATTTT.

This clonotype was counted at least ten times. The chain carries TRBV30 and TRBJ1-2; D uncertain. Between the trimmed V and J ends, which lost 1 base and 2 bases, there was a span of 5 bases. The CDR3 length is 12 residues. Germline V gene sequence: CDR1 GTSNPN, CDR2 SVGIG (reference sequence). CDR3 sequence (DNA): TGTGCCTGGAGTGACGGGAACTATGGCTACACCTTC. Protein sequence: CAWSDGNYGYTF.

The CDR3 sequence: CASSLVRDRDSYEQYF. The CDR3, as DNA: TGTGCCAGCAGCTTAGTCCGGGACAGGGACTCCTACGAGCAGTACTTC. The chain couples TRBV11-1 to TRBJ2-7; 9 bases line up with TRBD1. The V gene's germline CDR1 is SGHAT and CDR2 FQDESV (reference sequence). This CDR3 is 16 amino acids long. Trimming cost V 1 base and J 0 bases; bases outside gene matches: 4.

This chain uses TRBV7-6 with TRBJ2-1, with D possibly TRBD2 on 6 matching bases. The germline V gene has CDR1 SGHVS and CDR2 FNYEAQ. CDR3 length: 15 residues. Trimming pared 5 bases from V and 1 base from J, leaving 12 bases between. The CDR3 DNA is TGTGCCAGCAGCCCCGGGACTGATTCCTACAATGAGCAGTTCTTC. Its protein product is CASSPGTDSYNEQFF.

This clonotype was picked up many times. Sequence at one end of the junction differs from germline and may be a read error. This sequence joins TRBV28 and TRBJ1-5, with D unclear. CDR3 size: 13 residues. Germline V gene data show CDR1 as MDHEN and CDR2 as SYDVKM. In nucleotides, the CDR3 is TGTGCCGGCAGTTTAAGCGTTTCTCAGCCCCAGCATTTT. Amino acids: CAGSLSVSQPQHF. Complete variable domain (other parts from reference TRBV28 and TRBJ1-5): DVKVTQSSRYLVKRTGEKVFLECVQDMDHENMFWYRQDPGLGLRLIYFSYDVKMKEKGDIPEGYSVSREKKERFSLILESASTNQTSMYLCAGSLSVSQPQHFGDGTRLSIL.

The V gene is TRBV30, the J gene TRBJ2-7; no clear D. Germline V gives CDR1 GTSNPN, CDR2 SVGIG (reference sequence). The CDR3 consists of 13 residues. The V and J ends lost 1 base and 2 bases respectively, with 9 bases between them. In DNA, the CDR3 is TGTGCCTGGAGTGGTAGCCCGCCCTACGAGCAGTACTTC. It translates to CAWSGSPPYEQYF.

This clonotype has ten or more counts. This chain connects TRBV12-3 or TRBV12-4 to TRBJ2-6; 9 bases are shared with TRBD1. This CDR3 contains 17 residues. J gave up 0 bases and V 6 bases, and 6 bases lay outside the gene matches. The CDR3 nucleotides read TGTGCCAGCAGGACAGGGGGAGCGGGCTCTGGGGCCAACGTCCTGACTTTC. Its protein is CASRTGGAGSGANVLTF.

Ten or more counts support this clonotype. The chain recombines TRBV18 with TRBJ1-1; 8 nucleotides agree with TRBD1. Trimming at V came to 0 bases and at J to 5 bases, leaving 5 bases not matched to a gene. Germline CDR1 is KGHSH and CDR2 is LQKENI. The CDR3 covers 15 residues. CDR3 protein: CASSPPRGQGTEAFF. The DNA for the CDR3 is TGTGCCAGCTCACCACCCAGGGGGCAGGGGACTGAAGCTTTCTTT.

This clonotype was picked up many times. This chain links TRBV27 with TRBJ2-7; D may be TRBD1 (7 bases). CDR1 and CDR2 from the germline V gene are MNHEY and SMNVEV (reference sequence). V lost 4 bases to trimming and J lost 6 bases, with 13 bases between them. The length of the CDR3 is 13 residues. DNA of the CDR3: TGTGCCAGCAGTTCGTACAGGGGAGGCGAGCAGTACTTC. As protein: CASSSYRGGEQYF.

At least ten counts were recorded for this clonotype. The chain uses TRBV6-2 or TRBV6-3 and TRBJ2-2; D gene ambiguous. The V end lost 3 bases, the J end lost 5 bases, and 7 bases lay between the germline ends. Germline V gene sequence: CDR1 MNHEY, CDR2 SVGEGT. The CDR3 has 13 residues. The DNA for the CDR3 is TGTGCCAGCAGTTATGGAAGAACCGGGGAGCTGTTTTTT. Encoded protein: CASSYGRTGELFF.

A word on this clonotype: Its ends do not fully match the called genes, so a read error is possible. The chain recombines TRBV20-1 with TRBJ2-7; a weak D match, TRBD1 (6 bases). The germline V gene has CDR1 DFQATT and CDR2 SNEGSKA (reference sequence). The CDR3 consists of 15 residues. The CDR3 nucleotides are TGCAGTGCTAGAGACCAAGGACAGACCTCCTACGAGCGGTACTTC. Translated, it gives CSARDQGQTSYERYF.

This clonotype was recorded at least ten times. This chain links TRBV15 with TRBJ2-7; no clear D gene. This CDR3 contains 15 residues. CDR1 is LNHNV and CDR2 is YYDKDF in the germline V gene (reference sequence). The V end was cut by 4 bases, the J end by 5 bases, with 18 bases between. CDR3: CATSTPLAGVDEQYF. In DNA, the CDR3 is TGTGCCACCAGCACCCCACTGGCTGGGGTCGACGAGCAGTACTTC.

This chain connects TRBV2 to TRBJ1-1, with unresolved D. CDR1 and CDR2 (germline): SNHLY, FYNNEI. The CDR3 is 14 amino acids. The V and J ends lost 6 bases and 7 bases respectively, with 18 bases between them. In DNA form, the CDR3 reads TGTGCCAGCAGCCCAGGCCAGGTCCGCAATGAAGCTTTCTTT. Translated: CASSPGQVRNEAFF.

This clonotype came up a few times. The V call is TRBV6-1, the J call TRBJ2-5; D may be TRBD1 or TRBD2 (6 bases each). Trimming took off 6 bases at V and 1 base at J, with 15 bases between the two ends. Germline V gene data show CDR1 as MNHNS and CDR2 as SASEGT. The CDR3 runs to 15 residues. For the CDR3, the DNA is TGTGCCAGCAGCCGCTCGGGGGCGCCCCAAGAGACCCAGTACTTC. Its protein product is CASSRSGAPQETQYF.

This clonotype was observed at least ten times. J is TRBJ2-5 and V is TRBV12-3 or TRBV12-4, with a tentative D call TRBD1 (5 bases). The CDR3 is 15 amino acids. V gave up 5 bases and J gave up 5 bases, with 18 bases separating them. The DNA of the CDR3 is TGTGCCAGCAGTCCATCAGCAGGGCTGGGGGAGACCCAGTACTTC. This sequence encodes CASSPSAGLGETQYF.

This clonotype was counted many times. This chain links TRBV12-3 or TRBV12-4 with TRBJ1-2; no clear D. The CDR3 length is 14 residues. The germline V and J ends were trimmed by 6 bases and 2 bases, with 13 bases remaining between them. CDR3 bases: TGTGCCAGCAGCCCCTACGGCAGAAACTATGGCTACACCTTC. Translated, it gives CASSPYGRNYGYTF.

The chain recombines TRBV29-1 with TRBJ1-2, with D possibly matching TRBD1 (6 bases). Germline lookup yields CDR1 SQVTM and CDR2 ANQGSEA. Trimming took off 5 bases at V and 2 bases at J, with 9 bases between the two ends. The CDR3 has 12 amino acids. The chain's CDR3 is CSVTQGNYGYTF. The CDR3 nucleotides are TGCAGCGTTACACAGGGAAACTATGGCTACACCTTC.

This clonotype was picked up many times. The chain links TRBV12-3 or TRBV12-4 to TRBJ2-2; D may be TRBD2 (5 bases). CDR3 length equals 14 residues. V shed 3 bases and J shed 4 bases, with 9 bases lying between them. CDR3 nucleotide sequence: TGTGCCAGCAGTTTTTTTACTAGCACCGGGGAGCTGTTTTTT. Translation gives CASSFFTSTGELFF.

This clonotype has a count of ten or more. CDR3 in amino acids: CASSPPVTYEQYF. The CDR3, as DNA: TGTGCCAGCAGCCCTCCGGTGACCTACGAGCAGTACTTC. This chain joins TRBV28 and TRBJ2-7, with D hard to call. CDR1 is MDHEN, CDR2 SYDVKM, per germline. This CDR3 is built from 13 residues. Trimming pared 6 bases from V and 2 bases from J, leaving 11 bases between.